These 29 T cell receptor beta chains originate from one sample sequenced in a study of response to subunit inactivated influenza vaccine. MiXCR, run by TCRdb on the RT-PCR reads, gives a single entry per CDR3 protein. The table lists roughly 500,000 distinct CDR3 sequences, about 25% of them singletons, with under 2.5% in the top ten. The material sequenced was CD4+ T cells sorted from PBMCs, taken 4 to 6 days after vaccination. Receptors originate from a man between 50 and 59 years old who received an inactivated influenza vaccine.

The gene calls are TRBV29-1 and TRBJ2-1; D gene ambiguous. Between the trimmed V and J ends, which lost 6 bases and 5 bases, there was a span of 8 bases. The CDR3 loop spans 11 amino acids. From germline, CDR1 is SQVTM and CDR2 ANQGSEA. CDR3 DNA: TGCAGCGTCTCCACCGACAATGAGCAGTTCTTC. Translation gives CSVSTDNEQFF.

This clonotype was seen a few times. The chain joins TRBV7-2 to TRBJ2-7; D might be TRBD2 (6 bases). This CDR3 is built from 14 residues. The germline CDR1 and CDR2 sequences are SGHTA and FQGNSA. Trimming removed 5 bases at V and 3 bases at J, with 14 bases between. CDR3 sequence: CASSKAGTNYEQYF. In nucleotides, the CDR3 is TGTGCCAGCAGCAAGGCGGGGACGAACTACGAGCAGTACTTC.

This clonotype came up a few times. The chain uses TRBV30 and TRBJ2-2; D possibly corresponds to TRBD2 (7 bases). Germline V lookup: CDR1 GTSNPN, CDR2 SVGIG (reference sequence). The CDR3 spans 14 residues. Trimming left V 5 bases short and J 4 bases short, with 14 bases between. The CDR3 region is CAWATGRGTGELFF. The DNA of the CDR3 is TGTGCCTGGGCAACAGGGAGGGGCACCGGGGAGCTGTTTTTT.

CDR3 nucleotides: TGCAGTGCTCAAAAGAATGCAGGTTGGGACAATGAGCAGTTCTTC. Residues: CSAQKNAGWDNEQFF. The genes are TRBV20-1 and TRBJ2-1; the D is unclear. Germline V lookup: CDR1 DFQATT, CDR2 SNEGSKA (reference sequence). Trimming took off 5 bases at V and 5 bases at J, with 19 bases between the two ends. The CDR3 has 15 residues.

In its sample, this clonotype was seen many times. This chain uses TRBV12-3 or TRBV12-4 with TRBJ2-2, with a possible D match to TRBD2 (6 bases). V lost 7 bases, J lost 4 bases, and 13 bases lay in between. This CDR3 has 14 residues. DNA for the CDR3: TGTGCCAGCATGAGGAGGGTTTTCACCGGGGAGCTGTTTTTT. Encoded protein: CASMRRVFTGELFF.

The gene calls are TRBV6-2 or TRBV6-3 and TRBJ2-3; D unclear. With 1 base removed from V and 4 bases from J, the gap between germline ends came to 6 bases. The CDR3 is made up of 13 amino acids. CDR1 is MNHEY, CDR2 SVGEGT, per germline. For the CDR3, the DNA is TGTGCCAGCAGTTACTACCCCCCAGATACGCAGTATTTT. Its translation is CASSYYPPDTQYF.

The rearrangement links TRBV20-1 to TRBJ2-7, with TRBD2 identical over 8 bases. J was trimmed by 4 bases and V by 6 bases; bases with no gene match: 17. The CDR3 runs to 16 residues. Germline CDR1 is DFQATT and CDR2 is SNEGSKA (reference sequence). CDR3 sequence reads: CSAETPGGGRIYEQYF. The CDR3 bases are TGCAGTGCGGAGACCCCCGGTGGCGGGAGGATTTACGAGCAGTACTTC.

This chain connects TRBV5-1 to TRBJ1-5; no clear D. The CDR3 length is 14 residues. V dropped 4 bases and J dropped 1 base, with 9 bases sitting between them. The germline V gene has CDR1 SGHRS and CDR2 YFSETQ. CDR3 residues: CASSLGESNQPQHF. CDR3 DNA: TGCGCCAGCAGCCTCGGGGAGAGCAATCAGCCCCAGCATTTT.

CDR3 residues: CASSPPGQKQFF. The CDR3 DNA reads as TGTGCCAGCAGTCCGCCGGGACAGAAGCAGTTCTTC. V gene TRBV28 combines with J gene TRBJ2-1; 7 bases are shared with TRBD1. The V gene's germline CDR1 is MDHEN and CDR2 SYDVKM. V trimming: 5 bases; J trimming: 11 bases; junction bases outside the gene matches: 6. The CDR3 has 12 amino acids.

V gene TRBV10-1 combines with J gene TRBJ2-1, with 8 nucleotides matching TRBD2. The V segment lost 4 bases and the J segment 8 bases; nucleotides outside the gene matches: 7. From germline, CDR1 is WNHNN and CDR2 SYGVQD (reference sequence). The CDR3 runs 14 residues. CDR3 amino acids: CASSARTSNYEQFF. The CDR3 DNA sequence: TGCGCCAGCAGTGCGCGGACTAGCAATTATGAGCAGTTCTTC.

This clonotype was counted only a few times. The V call is TRBV4-3, the J call TRBJ2-1, with 12 bases matching TRBD2. The V and J ends lost 1 base and 7 bases, in that order; junction bases with no gene match: 2. The length of the CDR3 is 15 residues. Germline V lookup: CDR1 LGHNA, CDR2 YSLEER. The CDR3: CASSQGLAGVNEQFF. The DNA for the CDR3 is TGCGCCAGCAGCCAAGGACTAGCGGGAGTAAATGAGCAGTTCTTC.

This sequence joins TRBV20-1 and TRBJ2-1; possible D gene TRBD2, 5 bases. Trimming left V 5 bases short and J 2 bases short, with 16 bases between. This CDR3 contains 15 residues. The germline gives CDR1 DFQATT, CDR2 SNEGSKA (reference sequence). This CDR3 is CSAPAGRGPYNEQFF. CDR3 in DNA: TGCAGTGCTCCGGCAGGTCGGGGTCCCTACAATGAGCAGTTCTTC.

The chain recombines TRBV5-5 with TRBJ2-7, with D possibly matching TRBD1 (6 bases). V lost 4 bases to trimming and J lost 3 bases, with 14 bases between them. Germline values: CDR1 SGHKS, CDR2 YYEKEE (reference sequence). The CDR3 has 14 residues. Written as DNA, the CDR3 is TGTGCCAGCAGCCTTCCGGGACACTTCTACGAGCAGTACTTC. It translates to CASSLPGHFYEQYF.

The sample holds many counts of this clonotype. The chain recombines TRBV6-2 or TRBV6-3 with TRBJ1-5; D gene ambiguous. The CDR3 is made up of 13 amino acids. The V gene lost 7 bases and the J gene lost 4 bases, with 11 bases spanning the gap. Germline lookup yields CDR1 MNHEY and CDR2 SVGEGT. In DNA, the CDR3 is TGTGCCAGCACTTGGCAGCAGAATCAGCCCCAGCATTTT. It specifies CASTWQQNQPQHF.

This clonotype was counted only a few times. This sequence joins TRBV20-1 and TRBJ2-7; the D gene could be TRBD1 or TRBD2 (5 bases each). The CDR3 loop spans 13 amino acids. Deletions cut 5 bases from V and 0 bases from J, with 11 bases between. CDR1 and CDR2 from the germline V gene are DFQATT and SNEGSKA (reference sequence). CDR3 region: CSAWDLSSYEQYF. The CDR3 DNA sequence: TGCAGTGCTTGGGACCTTAGCTCCTACGAGCAGTACTTC.

This clonotype was counted ten times or more. This chain uses TRBV7-9 with TRBJ2-1; 9 bases are a match to TRBD2. Trimming removed 4 bases from V and 0 bases from J; junction bases left unmatched: 4. CDR1 is SEHNR and CDR2 is FQNEAQ in the germline V gene (reference sequence). There are 16 residues in the CDR3. The CDR3 loop reads CASSSYSGSSYNEQFF. The CDR3 coding sequence is TGTGCCAGCAGCTCATATAGCGGGAGCTCCTACAATGAGCAGTTCTTC.

This sequence joins TRBV29-1 and TRBJ2-7, with D possibly matching TRBD1 (6 bases). Germline V gene data show CDR1 as SQVTM and CDR2 as ANQGSEA. Trimming removed 1 base at V and 0 bases at J, with 16 bases between. The length of the CDR3 is 16 residues. The CDR3 DNA reads TGCAGCGTTGAAGCCTGGGAAGAGACAGGCTCCTACGAGCAGTACTTC. This gives the protein CSVEAWEETGSYEQYF.

The rearrangement joins TRBV7-3 to TRBJ2-7; D possibly corresponds to TRBD2 (5 bases). The CDR3 consists of 14 residues. V lost 5 bases and J lost 2, with 13 bases in between. Germline V CDR1 and CDR2: SGHTA, FQGTGA. This CDR3 is CASSPGLDAYEQYF. The DNA of the CDR3 is TGTGCCAGCAGCCCCGGACTGGATGCCTACGAGCAGTACTTC.

As to this clonotype: One junction end disagrees with the germline gene, perhaps due to a read error. V and J are TRBV15 and TRBJ2-1, with D perhaps TRBD2 (6 bases). From germline, CDR1 is LNHNV and CDR2 YYDKDF (reference sequence). This CDR3 is built from 14 residues. CDR3 bases: TGTGCCACCAGCCGAGATTCGGGGGTCGATGAGCAGTTCTTC. Encoded protein: CATSRDSGVDEQFF.

V usage is TRBV6-2 or TRBV6-3 and J usage is TRBJ2-5; 8 bases map to TRBD1. The CDR3 extends over 15 amino acids. Losses at the gene ends were 7 bases for V and 2 bases for J; bases not matched to a gene: 9. Germline loops: CDR1 MNHEY, CDR2 SVGEGT. The CDR3 region has the DNA TGTGCCAGCACTCAAGGGGACAGGATACAAGAGACCCAGTACTTC. Translating it yields CASTQGDRIQETQYF.

The chain couples TRBV12-3 or TRBV12-4 to TRBJ2-5; 8 bases map to TRBD1. The CDR3 loop spans 14 amino acids. The J segment lost 1 base and the V segment lost 6 bases, leaving 4 bases of the junction unmatched. The DNA for the CDR3 is TGTGCCAGCAGCCCAGGGGGCTTCCAAGAGACCCAGTACTTC. Protein product: CASSPGGFQETQYF.

This rearrangement joins TRBV3-1 to TRBJ2-7; D remains unclear. The CDR3 contains 12 residues. Germline assignment: CDR1 LGHDT and CDR2 YNNKEL (reference sequence). The ends were cut back, 4 bases at V and 7 bases at J, with 11 bases in the middle. For the CDR3, the DNA is TGTGCCAGCAGCCTTCGCCGCGGAGAGCAGTACTTC. Its translation: CASSLRRGEQYF.

The table lists this clonotype with many counts. The V call is TRBV12-3 or TRBV12-4, the J call TRBJ2-2, with 8 bases lining up with TRBD2. Trimming removed 6 bases from V and 4 bases from J; junction bases left unmatched: 10. This CDR3 has 16 residues. The CDR3 DNA reads as TGTGCCAGCAGCCGAGACGCTAGCGGGCCCACCGGGGAGCTGTTTTTT. This encodes CASSRDASGPTGELFF.

This clonotype was counted only a few times. The chain couples TRBV12-3 or TRBV12-4 to TRBJ2-5, with D maybe TRBD2 (6 bases). The CDR3 is made up of 17 amino acids. Trimming left V 6 bases short and J 5 bases short, with 25 bases between. The CDR3 here is CASSRSNIGTSSETQYF. In DNA form, the CDR3 reads TGTGCCAGCAGCCGCTCCAATATCGGGACTTCTTCCGAGACCCAGTACTTC.

CDR3: CASSLGDTYTGELFF. CDR3 DNA sequence: TGTGCCAGCAGCTTAGGGGACACCTACACCGGGGAGCTGTTTTTT. V usage is TRBV7-7 and J usage is TRBJ2-2; D possibly corresponds to TRBD1 (6 bases). Germline CDR1 and CDR2: SSHAT and FNYEAQ (reference sequence). V lost 1 base to trimming and J lost 3 bases, with 9 bases between them. The CDR3 is made up of 15 amino acids.

The V gene is TRBV20-1, the J gene TRBJ2-3; 7 nucleotides match TRBD2. The germline CDR1 and CDR2 sequences are DFQATT and SNEGSKA (reference sequence). With 3 bases clipped from V and 4 bases from J, the junction kept 16 bases outside the gene matches. The CDR3 sequence is 17 residues long. The DNA of the CDR3 is TGCAGTGCTAGGGGGCCCTGGGGCGGGGGTTCTGCAGATACGCAGTATTTT. It codes for CSARGPWGGGSADTQYF.

The V call is TRBV20-1, the J call TRBJ1-2, with 7 bases identical to TRBD1. V trimming: 6 bases; J trimming: 7 bases; junction bases outside the gene matches: 14. Germline V gene lookup returns CDR1 DFQATT and CDR2 SNEGSKA (reference sequence). CDR3 length: 14 amino acids. The CDR3 sequence: CSATTGTVGGGYTF. The CDR3 DNA sequence: TGCAGTGCCACGACCGGGACAGTGGGGGGTGGCTACACCTTC.

This clonotype was seen more than once but under ten times. The chain has TRBV20-1 and TRBJ2-7; 7 bases are a match to TRBD2. V gave up 3 bases and J gave up 2 bases; unmatched junction bases: 4. Germline assignment: CDR1 DFQATT and CDR2 SNEGSKA (reference sequence). The CDR3 contains 13 residues. CDR3 loop: CSARGGGAYEQYF. DNA for the CDR3: TGCAGTGCTAGGGGTGGGGGGGCCTACGAGCAGTACTTC.

The chain links TRBV4-1 to TRBJ1-2; weak D call: TRBD1 (5 bases). Looked up from germline, CDR1 is MGHRA and CDR2 is YSYEKL. Trimming cost V 0 bases and J 7 bases, with 15 bases left between them. This CDR3 has 15 residues. DNA of the CDR3: TGCGCCAGCAGCCAAGATAGAACGGGACCGCGTGGCTACACCTTC. Protein: CASSQDRTGPRGYTF.